A selection of T cell receptor beta chains follows, all from one sample in a study of T cells after yellow fever vaccination. TCRdb used MiXCR to reprocess the 5' RACE reads, holding one entry per CDR3 protein. The sample has about 320,000 distinct CDR3 sequences, around 4.5% seen once; the top ten hold less than 20%. The sample in question was PBMCs, obtained 15 days after the yellow fever booster vaccination. The receptors derive from a man aged 18-30 years who received the YFV17D yellow fever vaccine. Both conserved end residues are part of each CDR3. The D gene is left open where the match is weak. Not every row has a clone size; where given, it reads once, few, many or a size class.

-	TRBV5-1	many	TRBJ1-1	CASSFRVGSNTEAFF	TGCGCCAGCAGCTTCAGGGTGGGTAGTAACACTGAAGCTTTCTTT
-	TRBV7-2	many	TRBJ1-1	CASTFEGGGHRAAFF	TGTGCCAGTACGTTCGAGGGAGGGGGACATAGGGCAGCTTTCTTT
-	TRBV5-1	many	TRBJ1-1	CASSLVTGLSTEAFF	TGCGCCAGCAGCTTGGTCACAGGGTTGAGCACTGAAGCTTTCTTT
-	TRBV4-3	few	TRBJ1-2	CASSQVFEGSSVGYTF	TGCGCCAGCAGCCAAGTATTCGAGGGGAGTTCGGTTGGCTACACCTTC
-	TRBV6-5	-	TRBJ1-1	CASSRPQGFTEAFF	TGTGCCAGCAGTAGACCCCAGGGGTTCACTGAAGCTTTCTTT
-	TRBV7-2	few	TRBJ2-3	CASSSGLGDTQYF	TGTGCCAGCAGCTCGGGACTTGGGGATACGCAGTATTTT
-	TRBV18	-	TRBJ2-5	CASSPDSLQETQYF	TGTGCCAGCTCACCAGACAGTCTCCAAGAGACCCAGTACTTC
TRBD1	TRBV29-1	few	TRBJ1-1	CRGQGPNTEAFF	TGCAGAGGACAGGGGCCGAACACTGAAGCTTTCTTT
-	TRBV5-5	many	TRBJ1-4	CASSLSWGLGEKLFF	TGTGCCAGCAGCTTGTCGTGGGGACTAGGGGAAAAACTGTTTTTT
-	TRBV7-2	many	TRBJ2-2	CASSLAFTPGTGELFF	TGTGCCAGCAGCTTAGCGTTCACGCCGGGCACCGGGGAGCTGTTTTTT
-	TRBV7-2	many	TRBJ2-3	CASSLGLSTDTQYF	TGTGCCAGCAGCTTAGGGCTCAGCACAGATACGCAGTATTTT
-	TRBV6-6	many	TRBJ1-1	CASSYTRGLGTEAFF	TGTGCCAGCAGTTACACTAGGGGACTAGGCACTGAAGCTTTCTTT